What follows are 9 T cell receptor beta chains derived from one specimen sequenced in a study of cytomegalovirus exposure and HLA in healthy donors. A multiplex PCR was run with 60 Vbeta primers and 13 Jbeta primers. The method was immunoSEQ multiplex PCR; TCRdb's version includes in-frame clones alone and lacks a portion of them. The table has around 38,000 clones, approximately 66% seen once. The source material was PBMCs. The receptors come from a man in his forties or fifties in good health and CMV-seropositive.

The genes are TRBV25-1 and TRBJ1-3; D is possibly TRBD1 (5 bases). From germline, CDR1 is MGHDK and CDR2 SYGVNS. Trimming removed 4 bases at V and 13 bases at J, with 17 bases between. CDR3 length equals 13 residues. CDR3 sequence: CASSARTRGSIYF. DNA of the CDR3: TGTGCCAGCAGTGCTAGGACACGGGGGTCAATATATTTT.

The genes are TRBV30 and TRBJ1-3; D may be TRBD1 (5 bases). This CDR3 region has 11 residues. CDR1 is GTSNPN and CDR2 is SVGIG in the germline V gene (reference sequence). Trimming removed 3 bases from V and 9 bases from J, with 9 bases in between. This chain's CDR3 is CAWRGGGTIYF. In nucleotides, the CDR3 is TGTGCCTGGAGGGGGGGAGGCACCATATATTTT.

The gene calls are TRBV7-7 and TRBJ1-3; D is ambiguous. Germline loops: CDR1 SSHAT, CDR2 FNYEAQ (reference sequence). The CDR3 extends over 13 amino acids. V lost 5 bases, J lost 2 bases, and 7 bases lay in between. For the CDR3, the DNA is TGTGCCAGCAGCCTGAACACTGGAAACACCATATATTTT. Protein sequence: CASSLNTGNTIYF.

This rearrangement joins TRBV7-2 to TRBJ2-7; 12 bases fit TRBD1. Germline CDR1 and CDR2: SGHTA and FQGNSA. V lost 5 bases and J lost 7; bases outside the gene matches: 9. CDR3 length equals 15 residues. The CDR3 sequence is CASSPQGQGAREQYF. The CDR3 nucleotides are TGTGCCAGCAGCCCCCAGGGACAGGGGGCGCGAGAGCAGTACTTC.

V gene TRBV15 combines with J gene TRBJ2-7; 7 bases align to TRBD1. Germline trimming cut 6 bases from V and 3 bases from J; bases unmatched to any gene: 8. Germline CDR1 and CDR2: LNHNV and YYDKDF (reference sequence). The CDR3 sequence is 14 residues long. The CDR3 is CATSQGTAGYEQYF. The CDR3, as DNA: TGTGCCACCAGTCAAGGGACAGCCGGCTACGAGCAGTACTTC.

This chain connects TRBV5-6 to TRBJ2-7; 10 bases map to TRBD1. Looked up from germline, CDR1 is SGHDT and CDR2 is YYEEEE. V was pared by 0 bases and J by 5 bases, with 2 bases of the junction left unmatched. This CDR3 comprises 14 residues. Written as DNA, the CDR3 is TGTGCCAGCAGCTTGGTGGGACAGGGGAACGAGCAGTACTTC. Amino acids: CASSLVGQGNEQYF.

The rearrangement links TRBV4-3 to TRBJ1-1, with TRBD1 identical over 10 bases. CDR1 is LGHNA, CDR2 YSLEER, per germline. V shed 1 base and J 4 bases; nucleotides not matched to a gene: 9. The CDR3 is 17 amino acids. CDR3 nucleotides: TGCGCCAGCAGCCAAGTGAGACAAGGACAGGGGGGCACTGAAGCTTTCTTT. It specifies CASSQVRQGQGGTEAFF.

V is TRBV4-3 and J is TRBJ1-1; TRBD1 matches 12 bases. The CDR3 runs to 16 residues. V lost 2 bases and J lost 11; bases outside the gene matches: 12. Germline V lookup: CDR1 LGHNA, CDR2 YSLEER. CDR3 sequence: CASSQFTPGQGADAFF. The DNA for the CDR3 is TGCGCCAGCAGCCAATTTACACCGGGACAGGGGGCAGACGCTTTCTTT.

The chain joins TRBV7-9 to TRBJ1-1; D might be TRBD1 (5 bases). The CDR3 is 14 amino acids. Germline CDR1 is SEHNR and CDR2 is FQNEAQ (reference sequence). Trimming cost V 2 bases and J 4 bases, with 11 bases left between them. The CDR3 nucleotides are TGTGCCAGCAGCTTATGGCGGGACGGCACTGAAGCTTTCTTT. Translating gives CASSLWRDGTEAFF.